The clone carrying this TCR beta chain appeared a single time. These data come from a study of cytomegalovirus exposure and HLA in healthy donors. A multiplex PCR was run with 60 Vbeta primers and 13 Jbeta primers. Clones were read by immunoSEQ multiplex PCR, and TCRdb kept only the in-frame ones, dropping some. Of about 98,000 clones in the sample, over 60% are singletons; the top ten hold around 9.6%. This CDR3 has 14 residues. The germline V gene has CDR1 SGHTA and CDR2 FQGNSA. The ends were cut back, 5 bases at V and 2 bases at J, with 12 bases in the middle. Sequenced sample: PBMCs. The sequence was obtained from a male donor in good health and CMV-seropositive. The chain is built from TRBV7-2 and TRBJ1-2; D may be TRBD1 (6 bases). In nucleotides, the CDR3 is TGTGCCAGCAGCCCCAGGGGTGGGAACTATGGCTACACCTTC. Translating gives CASSPRGGNYGYTF. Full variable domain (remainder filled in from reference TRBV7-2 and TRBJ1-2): GAGVSQSPSNKVTEKGKDVELRCDPISGHTALYWYRQSLGQGLEFLIYFQGNSAPDKSGLPSDRFSAERTGGSVSTLTIQRTQQEDSAVYLCASSPRGGNYGYTFGSGTRLTVV.